The clone carrying this T cell receptor (beta chain) has at least ten counts. Its specificity is not known. This sample was taken from a study of T cell repertoires in cytomegalovirus infection. About the study: Carrying CMV and the relevant HLA type showed in public TCR beta signatures. Findings of the study overall: Ex vivo responses were dominated by HLA-C-restricted CMV-specific TCR beta clonotypes. Summed public TCR beta family frequency identified CMV carriers bearing the relevant HLA.

Trimming at V came to 5 bases and at J to 0 bases, leaving 9 bases not matched to a gene. Germline V gene data show CDR1 as SGHTA and CDR2 as FQGNSA. The CDR3 sequence is 16 residues long. Via MiXCR, TCRdb re-called the reads, giving one row per CDR3 protein. The sample records under 300,000 distinct CDR3 sequences, about 12% being singletons. The chain links TRBV7-2 to TRBJ1-2, with 7 bases aligning to TRBD1. The sequence came from a human donor in good health (CMV status not recorded). Some clones in this sample may be carry-over from other donors' samples. Sequenced material: PBMCs. Written as DNA, the CDR3 is TGTGCCAGCAGCCCGTGGGACAGCCCCTCTAACTATGGCTACACCTTC. This sequence encodes CASSPWDSPSNYGYTF. Complete variable domain (other parts from reference TRBV7-2 and TRBJ1-2): GAGVSQSPSNKVTEKGKDVELRCDPISGHTALYWYRQSLGQGLEFLIYFQGNSAPDKSGLPSDRFSAERTGGSVSTLTIQRTQQEDSAVYLCASSPWDSPSNYGYTFGSGTRLTVV.